The T cell receptor (beta chain) described here comes from a study of tumor-infiltrating lymphocytes in primary liver carcinoma. The study, taken as a whole, reports: Pairs comparing tumor with adjacent tissue or blood overlapped less than pairs drawn from tumor regions.

This CDR3 is built from 15 residues. Germline V gives CDR1 SGHNT, CDR2 YENEEA. Note on this clonotype: The antigen remains undetermined. An end of the junction does not agree with germline; a read error may underlie this.

Co-extraction of RNA and DNA was performed on 20-30 mg of unsorted bulk tissue. Enrolled patients were chronically infected with HBV and treatment-naive. Over 75% of the cells were viable tumor cells in every tumor sample. The template, approximately 500 ng total RNA, yielded TCR beta cDNA made with a constant-region primer. What produced the TCR beta libraries was three nested multiplex PCR rounds using slightly modified ARM-PCR. Investigators reported that the first two PCR rounds, at 10 cycles each, used TRBV1-TRBV30 forward primers with a C-beta reverse primer. TCRdb recomputed calls from the multiplex PCR reads with MiXCR, one row per CDR3 protein. The sample has about 100,000 distinct CDR3 sequences, 55% to 80% seen once.

The clonotype comes from an older woman with primary liver carcinoma and hepatitis B virus infection. Sequencing was carried out using liver tumor tissue from sampling region 2. Subset described: tumor region T2, inferior pole. This chain joins TRBV11-3 and TRBJ2-2; TRBD1 agrees at 10 bases. The CDR3 DNA follows: TGTGCCAACAGCCTACGGACAGGGGGTTCCGGGCAGCTGTTTTTT. It encodes CANSLRTGGSGQLFF.